This record looks at one TCR beta chain sequence and its context. These data originate in a study of blood T cell repertoires in COVID-19. For the study at large: T cells, B-cell-depleted T cells, or PBMCs supplied cDNA or gDNA.

The germline V gene encodes CDR1 LNHDA and CDR2 SQIVND (reference sequence). The CDR3 is made up of 13 amino acids. Trimming removed 6 bases from V and 3 bases from J, with 11 bases in between. Authors' methods: By means of reference gene primer amplification, nucleated cell counts were estimated. Some clones are missing from TCRdb's copy, which holds only in-frame ones; the method was immunoSEQ multiplex PCR. The V and J calls and clone size come from that table; D and trimming were worked out from the DNA. This repertoire shows a few hundred thousand clones, roughly 86% found once; its top ten account for approximately 2.2%.

The origin of this receptor is a woman aged 50 to 65 with acute or convalescent COVID-19. Sequenced: peripheral blood. V and J are TRBV19 and TRBJ1-1, with a possible D match to TRBD1 (6 bases). CDR3 in DNA: TGTGCCAGTAGCGGACAGATGGACACTGAAGCTTTCTTT. Translation: CASSGQMDTEAFF.